Following are 19 T cell receptor beta chains from one sample sequenced in a study of naive and memory T cell subsets (dated by TCRdb to between 2016 and 2019). Results and caveats for the whole study, not just this receptor: A few larger clonotypes were present in naive repertoires, particularly the CD8 repertoires, and these clonotypes were possibly memory cells re-expressing CD45RA.

The receptor library was made with UMI-ligation and nested PCR. TCRdb records Illumina MiSeq as the sequencer. The beta constant-region primer consisted of an equimolar mixture of two oligonucleotides that together covered TRBC1 and TRBC2. Four rounds of PCR, combining the SP2 primer with nested alpha and beta constant-region primers, were used to amplify the ligated cDNA. TCRdb trimmed the raw reads at Q25, called clones with MiXCR and kept productive beta chains. Duplicate CDR3 protein sequences are folded into a single record with the most common DNA and genes. The sample includes roughly 140,000 distinct CDR3 sequences, with around 21% observed a single time. The ten largest clones capture 0.6% to 0.8% of the sample. Their antigens are not known. Sequencing was done on a sample of naive CD8+ T cells from blood. The cell subset or site label here, explained by the study, means: naive T cells, CD45RA high CD27+. Receptors originate from a human donor in good health.

The table lists this clonotype with a few counts. The V and J genes are TRBV29-1 and TRBJ1-2, with D uncertain. Trimming took off 0 bases at V and 5 bases at J, with 13 bases between the two ends. CDR1 is SQVTM, CDR2 ANQGSEA, per germline. This CDR3 is 14 amino acids long. As DNA, the CDR3 is TGCAGCGTTGAAGATCGAGGACCGATTTATGGCTACACCTTC. Its translation is CSVEDRGPIYGYTF.

This clonotype was counted only a few times. The genes are TRBV6-6 and TRBJ1-1, with D possibly TRBD1 on 6 matching bases. The V gene's germline CDR1 is MNHNY and CDR2 SVGAGI (reference sequence). CDR3 size: 14 residues. Trimming removed 7 bases from V and 1 base from J, with 13 bases in between. CDR3 amino acids: CASKKDRQNTEAFF. The CDR3 region has the DNA TGTGCCAGCAAGAAGGACAGACAGAACACTGAAGCTTTCTTT.

The rearrangement links TRBV12-5 to TRBJ2-1, with a possible D match to TRBD1 (7 bases). The CDR3 runs 15 residues. V gave up 8 bases and J gave up 1 base, with 15 bases separating them. CDR1 is LGHNT, CDR2 FRNRAP, per germline. The chain's CDR3 is CASKNQGGSYNEQFF. For the CDR3, the DNA is TGTGCTAGTAAAAATCAGGGGGGATCCTACAATGAGCAGTTCTTC. Combining the CDR3 with reference TRBV12-5 and TRBJ2-1 gives the whole variable domain DARVTQTPRHKVTEMGQEVTMRCQPILGHNTVFWYRQTMMQGLELLAYFRNRAPLDDSGMPKDRFSAEMPDATLATLKIQPSEPRDSAVYFCASKNQGGSYNEQFFGPGTRLTVL.

J is TRBJ1-4 and V is TRBV28, with D possibly being TRBD1 (6 bases). From germline, CDR1 is MDHEN and CDR2 SYDVKM. The V end lost 5 bases, the J end lost 5 bases, and 12 bases lay between the germline ends. CDR3 length equals 14 residues. The CDR3 DNA reads TGTGCCAGCAGTCTCTGGACAGCGAATGAAAAACTGTTTTTT. It codes for CASSLWTANEKLFF.

For this clonotype: Germline is not matched at one junction end, which may reflect a read error. The chain combines TRBV5-4 with TRBJ2-5, with TRBD1 matching over 10 bases. Germline CDR1 SGHNT, CDR2 YYREEE (reference sequence). This CDR3 spans 16 amino acids. CDR3 protein: CVSSKTGGLTGETQYF. As DNA, the CDR3 is TGTGTCAGCAGCAAGACAGGGGGCTTAACGGGAGAGACCCAGTACTTC.

The V call is TRBV9, the J call TRBJ2-3; weak D call: TRBD2 (5 bases). V was clipped by 3 bases and J by 3 bases, with 11 bases between them. Germline values: CDR1 SGDLS, CDR2 YYNGEE. CDR3 length equals 14 residues. The CDR3 sequence: CASSEDGGTDTQYF. The CDR3 DNA follows: TGTGCCAGCAGCGAAGACGGAGGAACAGATACGCAGTATTTT.

The genes are TRBV20-1 and TRBJ2-7; TRBD2 matches at 9 bases. Germline V gene sequence: CDR1 DFQATT, CDR2 SNEGSKA (reference sequence). CDR3 size: 13 residues. J lost 3 bases, V lost 5 bases, and 5 bases had no gene match. The CDR3 loop is CSASGTSFYEQYF. The CDR3 nucleotides are TGCAGTGCTTCCGGGACTAGCTTCTACGAGCAGTACTTC.

This clonotype was counted a few times. This rearrangement joins TRBV7-9 to TRBJ2-7; 8 nucleotides agree with TRBD1. V gave up 1 base and J gave up 6 bases; unmatched junction bases: 5. The CDR3 is made up of 14 amino acids. Germline CDR1 and CDR2: SEHNR and FQNEAQ (reference sequence). CDR3 in DNA: TGTGCCAGCAGCTTAGTGGACAGGGATGGCGAGCAGTACTTC. Encoded protein: CASSLVDRDGEQYF.

The chain is built from TRBV3-1 and TRBJ1-5; possibly TRBD1 for D (5 bases). CDR3 length: 14 residues. The germline gives CDR1 LGHDT, CDR2 YNNKEL (reference sequence). Trimming pared 0 bases from V and 5 bases from J, leaving 8 bases between. This chain's CDR3 is CASSQDRVDQPQHF. CDR3 sequence (DNA): TGTGCCAGCAGCCAAGACAGGGTTGATCAGCCCCAGCATTTT.

The CDR3: CASSESLAGASGELFF. The CDR3 DNA follows: TGTGCCAGCAGTGAAAGTCTAGCGGGAGCTTCCGGGGAGCTGTTTTTT. V is TRBV2 and J is TRBJ2-2, with 10 bases matching TRBD2. The CDR3 totals 16 residues. In germline, CDR1 is SNHLY, CDR2 FYNNEI. After removal of 2 bases from V and 6 bases from J, the junction contained 6 bases not matched to a gene.

This chain links TRBV6-2 or TRBV6-3 with TRBJ1-2; D gene ambiguous. V was trimmed by 2 bases and J by 6 bases, leaving 7 bases between them. CDR3 length: 12 amino acids. Per the germline V gene, CDR1 is MNHEY and CDR2 is SVGEGT. The CDR3 nucleotides read TGTGCCAGCAGTTACACCAGAGATGGCTACACCTTC. It codes for CASSYTRDGYTF.

This clonotype was recorded a few times. The chain combines TRBV28 with TRBJ2-1; D not resolved. Germline loops: CDR1 MDHEN, CDR2 SYDVKM. CDR3 size: 17 residues. The ends were cut back, 5 bases at V and 8 bases at J, with 25 bases in the middle. CDR3 nucleotides: TGTGCCAGCAGTGCCCCAGATCGGGCCAGAACCGCGGATGAGCAGTTCTTC. Its protein is CASSAPDRARTADEQFF.

The rearrangement links TRBV4-1 to TRBJ2-1, with D perhaps matching TRBD1 or TRBD2 (6 bases each). The V gene's germline CDR1 is MGHRA and CDR2 YSYEKL. Trimming shortened V by 5 bases and J by 8 bases, and 13 bases separated the two germline ends. The CDR3 is 13 amino acids. CDR3 DNA: TGCGCCAGCAGCACCCGGAGGGGGGATGAGCAGTTCTTC. It yields the protein CASSTRRGDEQFF.

This clonotype was detected a few times. The genes are TRBV9 and TRBJ1-1; D ambiguous. From germline, CDR1 is SGDLS and CDR2 YYNGEE. The CDR3 consists of 14 residues. Trimming stripped 0 bases from V and 2 bases from J, with 8 bases between. CDR3: CASSVEPGNTEAFF. The CDR3, as DNA: TGTGCCAGCAGCGTAGAGCCGGGAAACACTGAAGCTTTCTTT.

The chain employs TRBV7-9 and TRBJ2-7; D is undetermined. CDR1 SEHNR and CDR2 FQNEAQ come from the germline V gene (reference sequence). The V end lost 6 bases, the J end lost 3 bases, and 12 bases lay between the germline ends. CDR3 length equals 13 residues. CDR3 protein: CASSSTVNYEQYF. CDR3 nucleotide sequence: TGTGCCAGCAGTTCTACTGTAAACTACGAGCAGTACTTC. The whole variable domain, remainder taken from reference TRBV7-9 and TRBJ2-7, is DTGVSQNPRHKITKRGQNVTFRCDPISEHNRLYWYRQTLGQGPEFLTYFQNEAQLEKSRLLSDRFSAERPKGSFSTLEIQRTEQGDSAMYLCASSSTVNYEQYFGPGTRLTVT.

The chain combines TRBV4-1 with TRBJ2-7, with TRBD2 matching 9 bases. Trimming at V came to 0 bases and at J to 3 bases, leaving 3 bases not matched to a gene. Germline CDR1 MGHRA, CDR2 YSYEKL. The CDR3 runs 15 residues. CDR3 protein: CASSQDASGIYEQYF. Written as DNA, the CDR3 is TGCGCCAGCAGCCAAGATGCTAGCGGGATCTACGAGCAGTACTTC.

CDR3 nucleotide sequence: TGTGCCAGCAGTTCCTTTAGAGGCGCTTTCTTT. It encodes CASSSFRGAFF. The genes are TRBV27 and TRBJ1-1; no firm D call. Germline V gene data show CDR1 as MNHEY and CDR2 as SMNVEV (reference sequence). CDR3 length equals 11 residues. The ends were cut back, 4 bases at V and 11 bases at J, with 11 bases in the middle.

This clonotype was counted between two and nine times. The CDR3, as DNA: TGTGCCAGCAGTGAGGGGGTACTGCGACAAGAGACCCAGTACTTC. This codes for CASSEGVLRQETQYF. This chain connects TRBV6-1 to TRBJ2-5; D possibly matches TRBD1 or TRBD2 (5 bases each). The CDR3 totals 15 residues. The V and J ends lost 3 bases and 2 bases respectively, with 13 bases between them. Germline CDR1 MNHNS, CDR2 SASEGT.

The V gene is TRBV19, the J gene TRBJ1-5, with a tentative D call TRBD1 (5 bases). The CDR3 spans 14 residues. The V end was cut by 6 bases, the J end by 9 bases, with 18 bases between. From germline, CDR1 is LNHDA and CDR2 SQIVND (reference sequence). The CDR3 is CASSLQGWGTPQHF. The CDR3 DNA reads TGTGCCAGTAGCCTACAAGGGTGGGGGACGCCCCAGCATTTT.